This T cell receptor (beta chain) was found in a study of cytomegalovirus exposure and HLA in healthy donors. In the case of this clone: Its antigen is unknown.

General observations from the study: High sensitivity and specificity were reportedly achieved when the classifier diagnosed cytomegalovirus status. Many donors shared some public TCRs, even though most TCR sequences were rare.

Method: immunoSEQ multiplex PCR; TCRdb's copy keeps in-frame clones and lacks some. The sample includes roughly 150,000 clones, around 90% of them seen just once. Sample: PBMCs. This sequence originates from a woman under 30 in good health and CMV-seropositive.

Written as DNA, the CDR3 is TGTGCCAGTGCTTCCCTGGGGGCGGTGAGGACTGAAGCTTTCTTT. Its protein is CASASLGAVRTEAFF. This sequence joins TRBV19 and TRBJ1-1; possibly TRBD1 for D (6 bases). V gave up 8 bases and J gave up 5 bases, with 21 bases separating them. The CDR3 length is 15 residues. The germline CDR1 and CDR2 sequences are LNHDA and SQIVND (reference sequence).